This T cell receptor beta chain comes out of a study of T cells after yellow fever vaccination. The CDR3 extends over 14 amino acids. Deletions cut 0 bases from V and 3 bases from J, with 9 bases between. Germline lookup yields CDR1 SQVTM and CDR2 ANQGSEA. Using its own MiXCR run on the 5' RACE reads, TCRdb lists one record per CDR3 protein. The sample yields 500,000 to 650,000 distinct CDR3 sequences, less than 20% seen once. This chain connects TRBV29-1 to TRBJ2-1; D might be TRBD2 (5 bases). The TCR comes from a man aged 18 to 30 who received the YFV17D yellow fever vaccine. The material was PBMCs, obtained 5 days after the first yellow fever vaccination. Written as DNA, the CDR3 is TGCAGCGTTGAAGAAGGACGGGACTACAATGAGCAGTTCTTC. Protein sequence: CSVEEGRDYNEQFF.